This note documents a single T cell receptor beta chain sequence. Here immunoSEQ multiplex PCR was the method, and the copy in TCRdb shows in-frame clones only, minus some. The sample has 260,000 or so clones, about 86% seen once; the top ten hold roughly 5%. CDR3 size: 15 residues. Germline V lookup: CDR1 LNHNV, CDR2 YYDKDF (reference sequence). The V end was cut by 4 bases, the J end by 6 bases, with 15 bases between. This sample was taken from a study of blood T cell repertoires in COVID-19. This TCR came from a man aged 80 or over with acute or convalescent COVID-19. Material for sequencing was peripheral blood. This sequence joins TRBV15 and TRBJ2-2; D is possibly TRBD2 (6 bases). Written as DNA, the CDR3 is TGTGCCACCAGCACCGGGGGACCCTACGCCGGGGAGCTGTTTTTT. Translated, it gives CATSTGGPYAGELFF. The full variable domain, with the rest looked up from reference TRBV15 and TRBJ2-2, is DAMVIQNPRYQVTQFGKPVTLSCSQTLNHNVMYWYQQKSSQAPKLLFHYYDKDFNNEADTPDNFQSRRPNTSFCFLDIRSPGLGDTAMYLCATSTGGPYAGELFFGEGSRLTVL.